The T cell receptor beta chain described here comes from a study of cytomegalovirus exposure and HLA in healthy donors. Study as a whole: Later analysis reported that the roughly 120 validation repertoires shared the platform of the approximately 690 first-cohort repertoires.

General study findings and limits: The study recorded some 160 TCR beta chains that were cytomegalovirus-associated. Under in vitro conditions, three CMV-associated chains were confirmed as specific for CMV antigens.

The ends lost 2 bases at V and 5 bases at J; junction bases unmatched: 5. This CDR3 has 16 amino acids. Germline CDR1 and CDR2: MNHNS and SASEGT. Concerning this clone: Its antigen is not identified.

Sequencing used immunoSEQ multiplex PCR; TCRdb keeps in-frame clones, though not all of them. The repertoire holds over 150,000 clones, with around nine tenths as singletons. V usage is TRBV6-1 and J usage is TRBJ2-5; the match to TRBD2 covers 13 bases. Material: PBMCs. This TCR derives from a man aged 18 to 30 in good health and CMV-seropositive. Here the CDR3 DNA reads TGTGCCAGCAGTGAACCGGGACTAGCGGGACGGGAGACCCAGTACTTC. It translates to CASSEPGLAGRETQYF.